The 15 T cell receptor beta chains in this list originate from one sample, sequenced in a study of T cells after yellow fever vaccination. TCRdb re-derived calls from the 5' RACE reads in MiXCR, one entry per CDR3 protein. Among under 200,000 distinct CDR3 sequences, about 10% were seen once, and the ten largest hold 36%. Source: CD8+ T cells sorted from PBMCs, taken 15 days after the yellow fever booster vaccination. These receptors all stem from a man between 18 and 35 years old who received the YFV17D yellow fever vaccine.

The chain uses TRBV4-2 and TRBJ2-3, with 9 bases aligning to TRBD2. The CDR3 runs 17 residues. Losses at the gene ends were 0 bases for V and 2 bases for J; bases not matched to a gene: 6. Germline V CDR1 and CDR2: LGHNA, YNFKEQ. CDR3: CASSQDGAGGFTDTQYF. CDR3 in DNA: TGTGCCAGCAGCCAAGACGGAGCGGGGGGCTTCACAGATACGCAGTATTTT.

The chain's CDR3 is CASRHRGGADEQFF. In DNA, the CDR3 is TGTGCCAGCCGCCACCGCGGGGGGGCGGATGAGCAGTTCTTC. This chain uses TRBV19 with TRBJ2-1; 9 nucleotides match TRBD2. Looked up from germline, CDR1 is LNHDA and CDR2 is SQIVND (reference sequence). V dropped 9 bases and J dropped 8; count of bases not matched to a gene: 11. The CDR3 has 14 residues.

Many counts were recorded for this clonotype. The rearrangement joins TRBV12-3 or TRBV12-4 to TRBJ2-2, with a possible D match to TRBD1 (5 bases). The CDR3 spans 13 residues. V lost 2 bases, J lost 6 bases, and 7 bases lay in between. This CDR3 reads CASSLLGPGELFF. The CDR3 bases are TGTGCCAGCAGTTTATTGGGGCCCGGGGAGCTGTTTTTT.

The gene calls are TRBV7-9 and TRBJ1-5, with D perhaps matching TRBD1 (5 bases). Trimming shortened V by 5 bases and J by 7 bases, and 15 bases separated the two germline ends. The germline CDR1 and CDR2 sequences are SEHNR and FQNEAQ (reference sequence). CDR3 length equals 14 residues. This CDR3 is CASSLGTSVQPQHF. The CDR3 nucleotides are TGTGCCAGCAGCCTCGGGACCTCTGTCCAGCCCCAGCATTTT.

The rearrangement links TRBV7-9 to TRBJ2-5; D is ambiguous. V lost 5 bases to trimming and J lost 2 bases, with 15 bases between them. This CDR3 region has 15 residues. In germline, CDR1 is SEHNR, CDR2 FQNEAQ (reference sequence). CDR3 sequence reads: CASSDTLRRQETQYF. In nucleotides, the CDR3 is TGTGCCAGCAGCGATACCCTGCGGCGACAAGAGACCCAGTACTTC.

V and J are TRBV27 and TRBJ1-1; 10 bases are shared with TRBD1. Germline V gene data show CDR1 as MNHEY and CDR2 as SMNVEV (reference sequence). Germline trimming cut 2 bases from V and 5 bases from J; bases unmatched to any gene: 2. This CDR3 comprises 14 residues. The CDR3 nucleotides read TGTGCCAGCAGTTTAGACAGGGGGCCTACTGAAGCTTTCTTT. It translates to CASSLDRGPTEAFF.

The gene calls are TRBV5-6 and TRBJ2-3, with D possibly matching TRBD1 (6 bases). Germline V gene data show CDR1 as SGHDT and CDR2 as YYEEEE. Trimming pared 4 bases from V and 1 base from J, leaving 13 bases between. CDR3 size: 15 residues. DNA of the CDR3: TGTGCCAGCAGCCCGGGTGGGGGCGGCACAGATACGCAGTATTTT. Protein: CASSPGGGGTDTQYF.

The CDR3 spells CASTSGGTQHF. In DNA form, the CDR3 reads TGTGCCAGCACGTCCGGGGGGACCCAGCATTTT. The chain recombines TRBV6-2 or TRBV6-3 with TRBJ1-5; D perhaps matches TRBD1 (5 bases). This CDR3 contains 11 residues. Trimming pared 7 bases from V and 11 bases from J, leaving 12 bases between. Germline values: CDR1 MNHEY, CDR2 SVGEGT.

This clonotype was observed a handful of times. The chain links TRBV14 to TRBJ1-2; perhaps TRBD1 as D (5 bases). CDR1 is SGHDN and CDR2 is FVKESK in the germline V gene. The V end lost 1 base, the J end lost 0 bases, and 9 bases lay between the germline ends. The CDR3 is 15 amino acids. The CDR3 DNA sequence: TGTGCCAGCAGCCAAGTGGACACCCCTAACTATGGCTACACCTTC. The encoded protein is CASSQVDTPNYGYTF. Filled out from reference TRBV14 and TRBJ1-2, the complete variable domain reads EAGVTQFPSHSVIEKGQTVTLRCDPISGHDNLYWYRRVMGKEIKFLLHFVKESKQDESGMPNNRFLAERTGGTYSTLKVQPAELEDSGVYFCASSQVDTPNYGYTFGSGTRLTVV.

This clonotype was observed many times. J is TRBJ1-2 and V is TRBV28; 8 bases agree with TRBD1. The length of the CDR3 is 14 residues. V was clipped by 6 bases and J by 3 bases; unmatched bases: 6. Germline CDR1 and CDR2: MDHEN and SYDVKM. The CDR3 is CASSRDRLDYGYTF. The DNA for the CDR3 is TGTGCCAGCAGCCGGGACAGGTTGGACTATGGCTACACCTTC.

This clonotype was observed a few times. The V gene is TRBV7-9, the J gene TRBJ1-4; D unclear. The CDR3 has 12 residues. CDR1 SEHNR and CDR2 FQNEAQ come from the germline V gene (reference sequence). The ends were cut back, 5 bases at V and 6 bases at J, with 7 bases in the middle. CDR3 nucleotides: TGTGCCAGCAGCCTAATGGATGAAAAACTGTTTTTT. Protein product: CASSLMDEKLFF.

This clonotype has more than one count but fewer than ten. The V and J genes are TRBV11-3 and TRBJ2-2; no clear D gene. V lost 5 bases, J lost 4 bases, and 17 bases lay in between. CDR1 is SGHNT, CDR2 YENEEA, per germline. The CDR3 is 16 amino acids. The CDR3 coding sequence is TGTGCCAGCAGCACCCGTCTGGAGACTGGCACCGGGGAGCTGTTTTTT. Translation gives CASSTRLETGTGELFF.

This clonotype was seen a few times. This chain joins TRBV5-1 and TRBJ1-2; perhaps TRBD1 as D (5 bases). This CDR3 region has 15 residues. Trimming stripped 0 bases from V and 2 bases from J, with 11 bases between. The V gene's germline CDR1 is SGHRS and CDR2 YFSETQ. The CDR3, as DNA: TGCGCCAGCAGCTTGGACTGGGACCTAAACTATGGCTACACCTTC. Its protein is CASSLDWDLNYGYTF.

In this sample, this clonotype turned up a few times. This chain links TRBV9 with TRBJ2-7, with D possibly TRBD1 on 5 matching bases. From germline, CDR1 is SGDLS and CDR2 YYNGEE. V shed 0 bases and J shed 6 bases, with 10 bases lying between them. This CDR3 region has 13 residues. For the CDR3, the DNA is TGTGCCAGCAGCGTAGGCACAGGTCTCGAGCAGTACTTC. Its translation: CASSVGTGLEQYF.

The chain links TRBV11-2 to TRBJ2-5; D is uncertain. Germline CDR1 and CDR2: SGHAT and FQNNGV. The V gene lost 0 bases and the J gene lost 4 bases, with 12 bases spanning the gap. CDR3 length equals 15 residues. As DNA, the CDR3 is TGTGCCAGCAGCTTAGAGGCACTACCGTTAGAGACCCAGTACTTC. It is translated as CASSLEALPLETQYF. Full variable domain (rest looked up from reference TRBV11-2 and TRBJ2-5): EAGVAQSPRYKIIEKRQSVAFWCNPISGHATLYWYQQILGQGPKLLIQFQNNGVVDDSQLPKDRFSAERLKGVDSTLKIQPAKLEDSAVYLCASSLEALPLETQYFGPGTRLLVL.